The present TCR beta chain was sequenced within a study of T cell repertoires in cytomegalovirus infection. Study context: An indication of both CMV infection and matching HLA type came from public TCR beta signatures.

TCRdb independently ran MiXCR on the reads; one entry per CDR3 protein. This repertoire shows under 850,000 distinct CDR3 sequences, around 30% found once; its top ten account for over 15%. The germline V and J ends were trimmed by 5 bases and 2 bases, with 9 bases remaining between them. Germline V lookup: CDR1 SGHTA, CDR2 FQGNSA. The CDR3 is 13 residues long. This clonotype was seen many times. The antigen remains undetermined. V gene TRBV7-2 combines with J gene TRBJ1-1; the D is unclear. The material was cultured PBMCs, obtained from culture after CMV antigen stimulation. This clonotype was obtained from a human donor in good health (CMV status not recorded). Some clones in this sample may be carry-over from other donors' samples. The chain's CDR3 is CASSTHGNTEAFF. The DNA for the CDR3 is TGTGCCAGCAGCACCCATGGCAACACTGAAGCTTTCTTT.